This T cell receptor beta chain stems from a study of blood T cells in healthy people across ages. This clonotype was counted many times. What it binds is not known. Aged about 6 to 90, donors were systemically healthy Caucasians from Russia. The CDR3 runs 15 residues. V was pared by 2 bases and J by 1 base, with 3 bases of the junction left unmatched. The study, taken as a whole, reports: Researchers deemed the diversity estimates from one million T cells underestimates.

Alongside a J-beta primer mix, a sample-barcoded 5' primer served in a second PCR lasting roughly 6 to 12 cycles. TCRdb itself ran the 5' RACE reads through MiXCR, one entry per CDR3 protein. The sample yields about 700,000 distinct CDR3 sequences, approximately 29% seen once. This receptor was identified in a woman over 75 in good health. The sequencing input was blood. The chain joins TRBV12-3 or TRBV12-4 to TRBJ2-7, with 9 bases that match TRBD2. CDR3 amino acids: CASSLSTSGSYEQYF. The CDR3 DNA sequence: TGTGCCAGCAGTTTATCGACTAGCGGTTCCTACGAGCAGTACTTC.